A selection of T cell receptor beta chains follows, all from one sample in a study of blood T cell repertoires in COVID-19. Clones were sequenced by immunoSEQ multiplex PCR, and TCRdb holds only the in-frame ones, with some missing. This repertoire shows approximately 180,000 clones, approximately 92% found once; its top ten account for 0.5% to 0.6%. The sequenced material came from peripheral blood. Every receptor here comes from a man aged 45-65 years with acute or convalescent COVID-19. Both conserved end residues are trimmed from each CDR3. D genes are given only for firm matches.

j_call | v_call | d_call | cdr3_aa
TRBJ2-1 | TRBV18 | TRBD2 | ASSPGPSGYNEQF
TRBJ1-6 | TRBV7-6 | - | ASSLGRLDSPLH
TRBJ1-6 | TRBV2 | - | ASSGGEPSPLH
TRBJ2-3 | TRBV5-6 | TRBD2 | ASSRGGRRDTQY
TRBJ1-5 | TRBV10-3 | - | AISADRNQPQH
TRBJ2-1 | TRBV6-6 | TRBD2 | ASSRSGTSGYNEQF
TRBJ2-7 | TRBV6-6 | TRBD2 | ASRRAGDAYEQY
TRBJ2-2 | TRBV2 | TRBD1 | ASTEQGFNTGELF
TRBJ2-6 | TRBV4-3 | - | ASSQNAQESGANVLT
TRBJ2-1 | TRBV6-5 | TRBD2 | ASTSAGGQNNEQF
TRBJ1-4 | TRBV18 | - | ASSLGTGDNEKLF
TRBJ2-1 | TRBV12-3/TRBV12-4 | - | ASSGGRNEQF
TRBJ2-2 | TRBV7-8 | TRBD1 | ASSGTGGVGELF
TRBJ2-3 | TRBV2 | TRBD1 | ASRDRGDGTDTQY
TRBJ1-3 | TRBV9 | - | ASSTSPTRAGNTIY
TRBJ1-1 | TRBV7-9 | - | ASSLGSQGNTEAF